Detailed here is one T cell receptor (beta chain). Its target is not known. TCRdb's table, derived via immunoSEQ multiplex PCR, lists solely in-frame clones and lacks some. The sample contains 260,000 or so clones, around nine tenths of which appear only once. Donors came from a validation cohort of fewer than 150 subjects, distinct from the first 666-subject cohort. These data originate in a study of cytomegalovirus exposure and HLA in healthy donors. Whole-study context: The same platform was used for the roughly 120 validation repertoires and the approximately 670 first-cohort repertoires, a later analysis reported.

Findings and caveats of the study: In vitro experiments confirmed that a few CMV-associated chains were specific for CMV antigens. Most observed TCR sequences were rare, whereas some public TCRs were detected in many donors.

The clonotype was recovered from a man younger than 35 in good health and CMV-seronegative. The sequenced sample consisted of PBMCs.

CDR3 loop: CASSSQTGSEQYF. The CDR3 coding sequence is TGTGCCAGCAGCTCCCAGACAGGAAGCGAGCAGTACTTC. The chain employs TRBV7-9 and TRBJ2-7; a weak D match, TRBD1 (6 bases). The germline V gene has CDR1 SEHNR and CDR2 FQNEAQ (reference sequence). The V end was cut by 4 bases, the J end by 6 bases, with 13 bases between. This CDR3 is built from 13 residues.